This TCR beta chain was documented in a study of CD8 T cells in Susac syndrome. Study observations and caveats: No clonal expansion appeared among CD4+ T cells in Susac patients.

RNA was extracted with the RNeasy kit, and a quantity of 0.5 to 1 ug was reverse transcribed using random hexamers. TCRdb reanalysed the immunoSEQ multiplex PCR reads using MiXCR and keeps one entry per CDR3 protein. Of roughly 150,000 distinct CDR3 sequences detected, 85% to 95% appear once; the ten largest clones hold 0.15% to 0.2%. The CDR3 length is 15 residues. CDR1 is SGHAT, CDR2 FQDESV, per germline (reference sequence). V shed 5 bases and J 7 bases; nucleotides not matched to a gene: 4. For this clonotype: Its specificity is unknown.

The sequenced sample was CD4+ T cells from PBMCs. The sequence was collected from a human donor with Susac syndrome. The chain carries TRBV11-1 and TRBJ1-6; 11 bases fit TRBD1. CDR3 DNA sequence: TGTGCCAGCAGCCTGGACAGGGGGCAAAATTCACCCCTCCACTTT. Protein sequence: CASSLDRGQNSPLHF. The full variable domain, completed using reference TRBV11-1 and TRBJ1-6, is EAEVAQSPRYKITEKSQAVAFWCDPISGHATLYWYRQILGQGPELLVQFQDESVVDDSQLPKDRFSAERLKGVDSTLKIQPAELGDSAMYLCASSLDRGQNSPLHFGNGTRLTVT.